This T cell receptor beta chain was sequenced during a study of T-cell memory formation after mild COVID-19. 5'RACE with constant-segment primers built TCRalpha and TCRbeta cDNA libraries with UMIs. Using its own MiXCR run on the 5' RACE reads, TCRdb lists one record per CDR3 protein. This sample yields under 250,000 distinct CDR3 sequences, of which just over 15% are seen a single time; more than 2% belongs to the top ten. V was shortened by 0 bases and J by 8 bases, with 15 bases between the two germline ends. The length of the CDR3 is 15 residues. Germline V CDR1 and CDR2: SGHVS, FQNEAQ. Sequences were obtained from PBMCs or a T cell subset sorted from them (not recorded which). The rearrangement uses TRBV7-8 and TRBJ2-3; maybe TRBD2 (7 bases). This receptor was obtained from an adult woman who had mild COVID-19 (a few samples of this study predate the infection). Cell type and time point are not known. CDR3 in DNA: TGTGCCAGCAGCTTAGCCGGTGCGGGGGCTCGTACGCAGTATTTT. It yields the protein CASSLAGAGARTQYF.